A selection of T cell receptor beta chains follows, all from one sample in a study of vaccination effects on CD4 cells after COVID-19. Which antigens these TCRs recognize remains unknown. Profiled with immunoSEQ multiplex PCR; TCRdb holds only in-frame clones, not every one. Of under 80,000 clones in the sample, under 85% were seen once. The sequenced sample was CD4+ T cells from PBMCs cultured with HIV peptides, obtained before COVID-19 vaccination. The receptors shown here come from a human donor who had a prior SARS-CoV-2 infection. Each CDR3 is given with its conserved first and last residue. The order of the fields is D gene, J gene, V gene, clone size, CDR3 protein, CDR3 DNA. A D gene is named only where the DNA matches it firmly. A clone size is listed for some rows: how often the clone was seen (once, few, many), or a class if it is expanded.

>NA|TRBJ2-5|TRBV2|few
CASKGQEGGQETQYF
TGTGCCAGCAAGGGCCAGGAGGGGGGGCAAGAGACCCAGTACTTC
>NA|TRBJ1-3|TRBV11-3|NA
CASSGQTTSGNTIYF
TGTGCCAGCAGCGGACAGACAACCTCTGGAAACACCATATATTTT
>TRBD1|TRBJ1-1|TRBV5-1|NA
CASSLLTGVRTEAFF
TGCGCCAGCAGCCTACTGACAGGGGTACGAACTGAAGCTTTCTTT
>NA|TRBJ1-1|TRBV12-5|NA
CASGLTPGTEAFF
TGTGCTAGTGGTTTGACCCCAGGGACTGAAGCTTTCTTT
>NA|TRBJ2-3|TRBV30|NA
CAWSLGADTQYF
TGTGCCTGGAGTTTGGGAGCAGATACGCAGTATTTT
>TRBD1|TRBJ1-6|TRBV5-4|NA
CASSSGYGWDSDNSPLHF
TGTGCCAGCAGCTCGGGCTATGGGTGGGACAGTGATAATTCACCCCTCCACTTT
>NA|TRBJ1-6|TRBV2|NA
CATLAEGYSPLHF
TGTGCCACCCTGGCGGAGGGTTATTCACCCCTCCACTTT
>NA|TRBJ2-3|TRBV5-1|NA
CASSFEGGTQYF
TGCGCCAGCAGCTTTGAGGGGGGTACGCAGTATTTT
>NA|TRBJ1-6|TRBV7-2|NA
CASSLRGSPLHF
TGTGCCAGCAGCTTAAGGGGATCACCCCTCCACTTT
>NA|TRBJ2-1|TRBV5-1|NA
CASSLDGGTTYNEQFF
TGCGCCAGCAGCTTGGACGGTGGGACAACGTACAATGAGCAGTTCTTC
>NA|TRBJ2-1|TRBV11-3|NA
CASSFEGVYEQFF
TGTGCCAGCAGCTTCGAGGGAGTCTATGAGCAGTTCTTC
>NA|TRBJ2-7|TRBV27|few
CASSPMAVSYEQYF
TGTGCCAGCAGTCCAATGGCCGTCTCCTACGAGCAGTACTTC
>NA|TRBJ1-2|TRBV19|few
CASSIGGPALGGYTF
TGTGCCAGTAGTATAGGGGGCCCAGCCCTCGGTGGCTACACCTTC
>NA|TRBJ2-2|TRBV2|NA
CASHYYTGELFF
TGTGCCAGCCATTATTACACCGGGGAGCTGTTTTTT
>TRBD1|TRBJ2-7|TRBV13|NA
CASSLPGGSYEQYF
TGTGCCAGCAGCCTTCCAGGGGGTTCCTACGAGCAGTACTTC
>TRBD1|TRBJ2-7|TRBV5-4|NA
CASSDGDRRLYEQYF
TGTGCCAGCAGCGATGGGGACAGGCGGCTCTACGAGCAGTACTTC
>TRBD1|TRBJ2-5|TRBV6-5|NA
CASNRDRGRETQYF
TGTGCCAGTAACCGGGACAGGGGGCGAGAGACCCAGTACTTC
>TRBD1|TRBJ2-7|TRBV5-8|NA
CASSTRDSYEQYF
TGTGCCAGCAGCACCCGGGACAGCTACGAGCAGTACTTC
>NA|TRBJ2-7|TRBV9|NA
CAGSVGGSGLYEQYF
TGTGCCGGCAGCGTAGGGGGGTCAGGCCTCTACGAGCAGTACTTC
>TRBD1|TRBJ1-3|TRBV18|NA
CASSPAGTGIHYSGNTIYF
TGTGCCAGCTCACCCGCGGGGACAGGGATCCACTACTCTGGAAACACCATATATTTT
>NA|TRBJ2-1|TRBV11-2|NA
CASSLWPLGPNEQFF
TGTGCCAGCAGCTTATGGCCGTTGGGCCCCAATGAGCAGTTCTTC
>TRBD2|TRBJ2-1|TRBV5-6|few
CASSLTQAGHNEQFF
TGTGCCAGCAGCTTGACTCAAGCGGGGCACAATGAGCAGTTCTTC